Below, one T cell receptor (beta chain) is given with its context. Its antigen remains unidentified. The source of the sample is a study of vaccination and CD4 T cells after COVID-19. Across the whole study: Samples after vaccination came a median roughly eleven weeks past dose two, ranging 14 to 241. Overlapping spike pools from SARS-CoV-2 and HCoV-NL63, HCoV-OC43 and HCoV-229E served as culture stimuli.

Scientists ran DNA taken from cultured CD4+ T cells through the Oncomine TCR Beta short-read assay for sequencing. TCRdb itself ran the PCR reads through MiXCR, one entry per CDR3 protein. The sample yields roughly 15,000 distinct CDR3 sequences, under 75% seen once. This CDR3 has 13 residues. With 6 bases removed from V and 3 bases from J, the gap between germline ends came to 11 bases. The treatment: approximately nine-day PBMC culture with coronavirus spike peptide pools or control peptides (ViraFEST assay). This TCR was sampled from a human donor who had recovered from COVID-19. V gene TRBV12-3 or TRBV12-4 combines with J gene TRBJ1-1; the D gene is possibly TRBD1 (5 bases). The specimen was CD4+ T cells from blood, cultured in vitro. The CDR3 loop reads CASRGTVYTEAFF. The CDR3 DNA follows: TGTGCCAGCAGGGGGACGGTTTACACTGAAGCTTTCTTT.